This paragraph covers one T cell receptor beta chain sequence. It has no known antigen specificity. The sample holds no much larger clone one base away, and base qualities are not on file. TCRbeta CDR3 regions were amplified from genomic DNA using the immunoSEQ Assay, a bias-controlled multiplex PCR. On the study's bioinformatics: Within the assay, amplification of reference gene primers was used to estimate how many nucleated cells each sample contained. To quantify the absolute abundance of each unique TCRbeta CDR3 rearrangement, sequence reads were collapsed and filtered. Productive Simpson clonality was computed per sample as the square root of Simpson's diversity index over productive rearrangements. In TCRdb, the immuneACCESS table is reduced to in-frame sequences with V and J assigned. These tables do not hold every clone; where another copy was compared, an unresolved V gene accounts for under half, and the others remain unexplained. That table gives V, J and clone size, and the DNA gave D and trimming. Counted in this sample were around 150,000 clones; roughly 86% of them appeared once. Of the sample, about 0.98% is held by the ten largest clones.

Relative to germline, V is missing 8 bases and J is missing 5 bases, with 8 bases of the junction outside any gene match. Reading from cysteine to phenylalanine, the CDR3 counts 13 amino acids. Of all the DNA, just the CDR3 is kept, 39 bases in frame from base 1. Collaborating institutions collected whole blood in K2EDTA tubes following their own protocols. For TCRbeta analysis, collaborators shipped samples as frozen whole blood, isolated PBMCs, or DNA extracted from either of those sample types. This specimen belongs to a study of blood T cell repertoires in COVID-19 (dated by TCRdb to 2018 to 2020). A note on the overall study: Samples covering the acute and convalescent phases of COVID-19 were provided by collaborators in the United States, Italy and Spain. The prospective study material was composed of cDNA or gDNA derived from T cells, B-cell-depleted T cells, or PBMCs. Subjects who had been exposed to COVID-19, were actively infected with it, or had recovered from it provided the deeply sampled blood TCRbeta repertoires that made up the dataset. A freely available public database, intended as a resource for researchers studying the immune response to SARS-CoV-2, is where the repertoires were released. The samples were drawn from the first 160 participants of the ongoing ImmuneRACE study and from 950 to 1,500 subjects provided by 6 global collaborators. The sample metadata nearly always contained a de-identified subject ID, COVID-19 status, age in years and sex. Where available, HLA class I and class II types were taken from metadata supplied by the sample provider and were not determined by assay-based typing.

The research as a whole found: The quantity of clinical and demographic metadata differed by source and by participant and was supplied without curation.

The V gene is TRBV12-3 or TRBV12-4 and the J gene is TRBJ1-1, with TRBD1 identical over 7 junction bases. The sequence derives from a man between 18 and 29 years old with acute or convalescent COVID-19. The specimen sequenced was peripheral blood. In nucleotide form, the sequence is TGTGCCAGCGGAGGGGGCGGATTTACTGAAGCTTTCTTT. This gives the protein CASGGGGFTEAFF.